Each of the 32 T cell receptor beta chains below was sequenced from the same sample in a study of sequential checkpoint blockade in melanoma. Described treatment: randomized to nivolumab then ipilimumab (arm A) or the reverse (arm B). Repertoires were generated with immunoSEQ multiplex PCR, while TCRdb's copy carries only in-frame clones and drops some. This table holds some 21,000 clones, roughly four fifths found once. Sequences were derived from CD8+ T cells sorted from blood (inferred from file names), sampled from a patient given nivolumab and ipilimumab in sequence. The receptors were gathered from a human donor with melanoma.

This rearrangement joins TRBV2 to TRBJ2-7; 7 bases map to TRBD2. Trimming removed 7 bases from V and 2 bases from J; junction bases left unmatched: 11. Germline CDR1 and CDR2: SNHLY and FYNNEI. The CDR3 loop spans 15 amino acids. Written as DNA, the CDR3 is TGTGCCAGCACGTACCGGGACTATGCTCCCTACGAGCAGTACTTC. Encoded protein: CASTYRDYAPYEQYF.

CDR3 sequence reads: CASSLSGSGNTIYF. CDR3 in DNA: TGCGCCAGCAGCTTGTCAGGCTCTGGAAACACCATATATTTT. The chain employs TRBV5-1 and TRBJ1-3; unclear D gene. The CDR3 is made up of 14 amino acids. V was pared by 1 base and J by 0 bases, with 5 bases between. Per germline, CDR1 SGHRS and CDR2 YFSETQ. The full variable domain, its missing parts supplied by reference TRBV5-1 and TRBJ1-3, is KAGVTQTPRYLIKTRGQQVTLSCSPISGHRSVSWYQQTPGQGLQFLFEYFSETQRNKGNFPGRFSGRQFSNSRSEMNVSTLELGDSALYLCASSLSGSGNTIYFGEGSWLTVV.

Here the CDR3 reads CASSQGAYGYTF. CDR3 DNA: TGTGCCAGCAGCCAAGGGGCCTATGGCTACACCTTC. The V gene is TRBV5-6, the J gene TRBJ1-2; possibly TRBD1 for D (5 bases). CDR1 and CDR2 (germline): SGHDT, YYEEEE. The V end lost 4 bases, the J end lost 4 bases, and 8 bases lay between the germline ends. This CDR3 has 12 residues.

This clone was counted between two and nine times. The V and J genes are TRBV28 and TRBJ1-1, with D perhaps matching TRBD1 (6 bases). Between the trimmed V and J ends, which lost 3 bases and 4 bases, there was a span of 21 bases. The CDR3 totals 17 residues. The germline V gene encodes CDR1 MDHEN and CDR2 SYDVKM. The CDR3 DNA is TGTGCCAGCAGTTTGCTGGGGGCCGCCCAGGGTAGCACTGAAGCTTTCTTT. Translating it yields CASSLLGAAQGSTEAFF.

Sample share makes this clone medium-sized. V is TRBV18 and J is TRBJ2-1, with TRBD1 matching 8 bases. The CDR3 has 17 residues. Trimming at V came to 0 bases and at J to 8 bases, leaving 12 bases not matched to a gene. The germline gives CDR1 KGHSH, CDR2 LQKENI. The CDR3 loop reads CASSPPGSGGFQDEQFF. CDR3 nucleotides: TGTGCCAGCTCACCACCGGGCTCAGGGGGCTTCCAGGATGAGCAGTTCTTC.

V is TRBV4-3 and J is TRBJ2-1, with 10 bases fitting TRBD1. Per germline, CDR1 LGHNA and CDR2 YSLEER. The ends lost 3 bases at V and 9 bases at J; junction bases unmatched: 5. The CDR3 consists of 14 residues. As DNA, the CDR3 is TGCGCCAGCAGCCACGACAGGGGGCGCGTTGAGCAGTTCTTC. This sequence encodes CASSHDRGRVEQFF.

The chain recombines TRBV18 with TRBJ1-3; TRBD1 agrees at 7 bases. The CDR3 length is 15 residues. Germline V gene sequence: CDR1 KGHSH, CDR2 LQKENI. V lost 4 bases to trimming and J lost 2 bases; unmatched junction nucleotides: 5. CDR3 region: CASSLSDRAGNTIYF. The CDR3 nucleotides are TGTGCCAGCTCACTATCCGACAGGGCTGGAAACACCATATATTTT.

This chain connects TRBV25-1 to TRBJ2-1; TRBD1 matches 9 bases. J was trimmed by 15 bases and V by 5 bases; bases with no gene match: 11. The CDR3 consists of 13 residues. The V gene's germline CDR1 is MGHDK and CDR2 SYGVNS. CDR3 bases: TGTGCCAGCAGTCCACCCGGGGGACAGGGAAGGTTCTTC. This gives the protein CASSPPGGQGRFF. The entire variable domain, with the rest obtained from reference TRBV25-1 and TRBJ2-1, is as follows: EADIYQTPRYLVIGTGKKITLECSQTMGHDKMYWYQQDPGMELHLIHYSYGVNSTEKGDLSSESTVSRIRTEHFPLTLESARPSHTSQYLCASSPPGGQGRFFGPGTRLTVL.

A word on this clone: Germline is not matched at one junction end, which may reflect a read error. This chain links TRBV7-7 with TRBJ2-5; 12 bases fit TRBD1. CDR3 length: 14 amino acids. Per germline, CDR1 SSHAT and CDR2 FNYEAQ (reference sequence). The DNA for the CDR3 is TGTGCTAGCAGCGGGACAGGGGGCGGCGGGGGCCAGTACTTC. It yields the protein CASSGTGGGGGQYF.

This clone is a singleton in its sample. DNA for the CDR3: TGTGCCAGCAGCTTGGCCAAAGGCAGGGGAAGCACTGAAGCTTTCTTT. The encoded protein is CASSLAKGRGSTEAFF. The rearrangement uses TRBV5-6 and TRBJ1-1; D perhaps matches TRBD1 (6 bases). This CDR3 region has 16 residues. The germline V and J ends were trimmed by 0 bases and 4 bases, with 16 bases remaining between them. Looked up from germline, CDR1 is SGHDT and CDR2 is YYEEEE. The full variable domain, in which reference TRBV5-6 and TRBJ1-1 provide the parts outside the CDR3, is DAGVTQSPTHLIKTRGQQVTLRCSPKSGHDTVSWYQQALGQGPQFIFQYYEEEERQRGNFPDRFSGHQFPNYSSELNVNALLLGDSALYLCASSLAKGRGSTEAFFGQGTRLTVV.

This clone was seen a handful of times. The chain carries TRBV7-2 and TRBJ2-2, with a weak D call TRBD1 (6 bases). Trimming cost V 5 bases and J 2 bases, with 15 bases left between them. The CDR3 has 16 residues. Germline-derived CDR1 and CDR2 are SGHTA and FQGNSA. The CDR3 loop is CASSPTDRRNTGELFF. For the CDR3, the DNA is TGTGCCAGCAGCCCAACAGACAGGCGCAACACCGGGGAGCTGTTTTTT.

This chain uses TRBV5-8 with TRBJ2-1; D unclear. CDR1 and CDR2 (germline): SGHTS, YDEGEE. The V gene lost 0 bases and the J gene lost 8 bases, with 9 bases spanning the gap. There are 13 residues in the CDR3. The chain's CDR3 is CASSLDLGYEQFF. The CDR3, as DNA: TGTGCCAGCAGCTTGGACCTAGGCTATGAGCAGTTCTTC.

The V call is TRBV10-1, the J call TRBJ2-1; 8 bases match TRBD2. The length of the CDR3 is 17 residues. V was clipped by 0 bases and J by 6 bases; unmatched bases: 10. Germline values: CDR1 WNHNN, CDR2 SYGVQD (reference sequence). The CDR3 DNA follows: TGCGCCAGCAGTGAGTCTGTGAGAGCGGGGGCCTTCAATGAGCAGTTCTTC. Residues: CASSESVRAGAFNEQFF.

The chain carries TRBV5-6 and TRBJ2-5; 9 bases fit TRBD1. Trimming cost V 5 bases and J 5 bases; bases outside gene matches: 10. The length of the CDR3 is 15 residues. Germline lookup yields CDR1 SGHDT and CDR2 YYEEEE. The CDR3 here is CASSTTGGAWETQYF. The CDR3 coding sequence is TGTGCCAGCAGTACTACAGGGGGCGCCTGGGAGACCCAGTACTTC.

The chain uses TRBV6-7 and TRBJ1-1, with D possibly TRBD1 on 6 matching bases. TRBV6-7 is classed as an ORF, of uncertain function. The CDR3 is made up of 15 amino acids. Deletions cut 2 bases from V and 0 bases from J, with 10 bases between. The CDR3 region is CASSYPTGMNTEAFF. In DNA, the CDR3 is TGTGCCAGCAGTTACCCGACAGGCATGAACACTGAAGCTTTCTTT.

Written as DNA, the CDR3 is TGTGCCAGTAGTCGCGGGGGCTTCGGCAATCAGCCCCAGCATTTT. Translating it yields CASSRGGFGNQPQHF. This chain connects TRBV19 to TRBJ1-5; D is possibly TRBD1 (6 bases). Germline assignment: CDR1 LNHDA and CDR2 SQIVND (reference sequence). This CDR3 spans 15 amino acids. V was trimmed by 5 bases and J by 2 bases, leaving 13 bases between them.

The chain links TRBV19 to TRBJ1-5; weak D call: TRBD1 (5 bases). Germline CDR1 LNHDA, CDR2 SQIVND (reference sequence). The CDR3 covers 16 residues. V gave up 3 bases and J gave up 3 bases, with 15 bases separating them. The CDR3 DNA reads TGTGCCAGTAGTATTGCGCGGGGCATGAACAATCAGCCCCAGCATTTT. Translating gives CASSIARGMNNQPQHF.

CDR3 coding DNA: TGTGCCAGCAGTGAGGGGGGACTAGCGGGAGTTTCAGACGAGTTCTTC. Protein: CASSEGGLAGVSDEFF. The chain carries TRBV2 and TRBJ2-1; the match to TRBD2 covers 14 bases. After removal of 3 bases from V and 14 bases from J, the junction contained 12 bases not matched to a gene. The CDR3 sequence is 16 residues long. Germline values: CDR1 SNHLY, CDR2 FYNNEI. Filled out from reference TRBV2 and TRBJ2-1, the complete variable domain reads EPEVTQTPSHQVTQMGQEVILRCVPISNHLYFYWYRQILGQKVEFLVSFYNNEISEKSEIFDDQFSVERPDGSNFTLKIRSTKLEDSAMYFCASSEGGLAGVSDEFFGPGTRLTVL.

V usage is TRBV29-1 and J usage is TRBJ2-3; D remains unclear. CDR1 and CDR2 from the germline V gene are SQVTM and ANQGSEA. V was cut by 4 bases and J by 3 bases, with 11 bases left in between. The CDR3 is 13 residues long. The CDR3 coding sequence is TGCAGCGTTGTCCTCCAGGTTACAGATACGCAGTATTTT. It is translated as CSVVLQVTDTQYF.

This clone has only a few counts. V usage is TRBV5-1 and J usage is TRBJ2-1; the D gene is possibly TRBD2 (6 bases). Germline CDR1 is SGHRS and CDR2 is YFSETQ. This CDR3 has 13 amino acids. The germline V and J ends were trimmed by 6 bases and 8 bases, with 15 bases remaining between them. The CDR3 spells CASNTGGGDEQFF. CDR3 DNA sequence: TGCGCCAGCAACACAGGTGGAGGGGATGAGCAGTTCTTC.

The rearrangement links TRBV5-1 to TRBJ2-1; TRBD2 matches 8 bases. Germline V gene lookup returns CDR1 SGHRS and CDR2 YFSETQ. Trimming removed 4 bases from V and 5 bases from J; junction bases left unmatched: 5. This CDR3 contains 14 residues. The CDR3 sequence is CASSPSGRNNEQFF. The CDR3 DNA is TGCGCCAGCAGCCCCAGCGGGAGAAACAATGAGCAGTTCTTC. Together with reference TRBV5-1 and TRBJ2-1, the CDR3 gives the full variable domain: KAGVTQTPRYLIKTRGQQVTLSCSPISGHRSVSWYQQTPGQGLQFLFEYFSETQRNKGNFPGRFSGRQFSNSRSEMNVSTLELGDSALYLCASSPSGRNNEQFFGPGTRLTVL.

The chain uses TRBV30 and TRBJ2-1; possible D gene TRBD1, 6 bases. V was pared by 3 bases and J by 4 bases, with 25 bases between. The CDR3 consists of 18 residues. From germline, CDR1 is GTSNPN and CDR2 SVGIG (reference sequence). DNA for the CDR3: TGTGCCTGGAGGACTCTTCTACCCGGCAGGGGTTCTTACAATGAGCAGTTCTTC. Its translation is CAWRTLLPGRGSYNEQFF.

The chain uses TRBV7-2 and TRBJ2-7, with 9 bases identical to TRBD2. The CDR3 is 14 amino acids. Trimming cost V 1 base and J 5 bases; bases outside gene matches: 3. The germline CDR1 and CDR2 sequences are SGHTA and FQGNSA. In nucleotides, the CDR3 is TGTGCCAGCAGCTTAGACCCTAGCGGGAACGAGCAGTACTTC. It codes for CASSLDPSGNEQYF.

The chain carries TRBV4-3 and TRBJ2-6, with D possibly matching TRBD1 (5 bases). The CDR3 runs to 16 residues. Trimming removed 4 bases from V and 0 bases from J, with 10 bases in between. CDR1 and CDR2 from the germline V gene are LGHNA and YSLEER. CDR3 amino acids: CASSPTDSSGANVLTF. The DNA for the CDR3 is TGCGCCAGCAGCCCCACCGACAGCTCTGGGGCCAACGTCCTGACTTTC.

The rearrangement joins TRBV27 to TRBJ2-2, with D unresolved. Germline CDR1 and CDR2: MNHEY and SMNVEV (reference sequence). Trimming shortened V by 6 bases and J by 4 bases, and 6 bases separated the two germline ends. The CDR3 is 12 amino acids. The CDR3 protein is CASSSSTGELFF. The CDR3 DNA is TGTGCCAGCAGCTCTAGCACCGGGGAGCTGTTTTTT.

The chain joins TRBV28 to TRBJ2-7; D is possibly TRBD2 (7 bases). The ends were cut back, 2 bases at V and 3 bases at J, with 11 bases in the middle. The CDR3 is made up of 14 amino acids. Looked up from germline, CDR1 is MDHEN and CDR2 is SYDVKM. The CDR3 DNA reads TGTGCCAGCAGTTTAGGGGGGGCCGGCTACGAGCAGTACTTC. This sequence encodes CASSLGGAGYEQYF.

This chain joins TRBV18 and TRBJ1-5, with a tentative D call TRBD1 (6 bases). Germline V gene data show CDR1 as KGHSH and CDR2 as LQKENI. The CDR3 has 14 residues. V lost 3 bases and J 3 bases, leaving 9 bases between the germline ends. CDR3 amino acids: CASSPGQTNQPQHF. The CDR3 nucleotides are TGTGCCAGCTCACCGGGACAAACCAATCAGCCCCAGCATTTT.

This chain connects TRBV7-8 to TRBJ2-3; D is ambiguous. Germline lookup yields CDR1 SGHVS and CDR2 FQNEAQ. With 5 bases removed from V and 2 bases from J, the gap between germline ends came to 8 bases. This CDR3 has 13 amino acids. The chain's CDR3 is CASSLTDTDTQYF. CDR3 nucleotide sequence: TGTGCCAGCAGCCTGACTGACACAGATACGCAGTATTTT. Looking up the rest from reference TRBV7-8 and TRBJ2-3 gives the full variable domain: GAGVSQSPRYKVAKRGQDVALRCDPISGHVSLFWYQQALGQGPEFLTYFQNEAQLDKSGLPSDRFFAERPEGSVSTLKIQRTQQEDSAVYLCASSLTDTDTQYFGPGTRLTVL.

V and J are TRBV19 and TRBJ2-2, with TRBD2 matching over 14 bases. The V segment lost 5 bases and the J segment 6 bases; nucleotides outside the gene matches: 14. The germline V gene has CDR1 LNHDA and CDR2 SQIVND (reference sequence). CDR3 length: 19 amino acids. The CDR3 bases are TGTGCCAGTAGTCCCGGGACTAGCGGGAGTAACCTACACCCCGGGGAGCTGTTTTTT. This sequence encodes CASSPGTSGSNLHPGELFF.

This clone appeared a single time. This chain connects TRBV28 to TRBJ2-7, with 11 bases matching TRBD2. V shed 5 bases, J shed 0 bases, and the junction held 18 bases outside the gene matches. The CDR3 is made up of 20 amino acids. CDR1 MDHEN and CDR2 SYDVKM come from the germline V gene. The CDR3, as DNA: TGTGCCAGCAGTATTAACCCGGGACAAAGTACTAGCGGGAGCTCCTACGAGCAGTACTTC. Encoded protein: CASSINPGQSTSGSSYEQYF.

V and J are TRBV15 and TRBJ1-2; 10 bases align to TRBD1. After removal of 1 base from V and 4 bases from J, the junction contained 3 bases not matched to a gene. In germline, CDR1 is LNHNV, CDR2 YYDKDF (reference sequence). The CDR3 sequence is 15 residues long. CDR3 nucleotides: TGTGCCACCAGCAGAGGACGGACAGGGGGCTATGGCTACACCTTC. Translation gives CATSRGRTGGYGYTF. Complete variable domain (other parts from reference TRBV15 and TRBJ1-2): DAMVIQNPRYQVTQFGKPVTLSCSQTLNHNVMYWYQQKSSQAPKLLFHYYDKDFNNEADTPDNFQSRRPNTSFCFLDIRSPGLGDTAMYLCATSRGRTGGYGYTFGSGTRLTVV.

This CDR3 is CASSFSANYGYTF. The CDR3 coding sequence is TGTGCCAGCAGTTTCTCAGCTAACTATGGCTACACCTTC. V and J are TRBV27 and TRBJ1-2; D call uncertain. The CDR3 extends over 13 amino acids. Germline CDR1 reads MNHEY; CDR2 reads SMNVEV (reference sequence). V lost 3 bases to trimming and J lost 0 bases, with 5 bases between them.